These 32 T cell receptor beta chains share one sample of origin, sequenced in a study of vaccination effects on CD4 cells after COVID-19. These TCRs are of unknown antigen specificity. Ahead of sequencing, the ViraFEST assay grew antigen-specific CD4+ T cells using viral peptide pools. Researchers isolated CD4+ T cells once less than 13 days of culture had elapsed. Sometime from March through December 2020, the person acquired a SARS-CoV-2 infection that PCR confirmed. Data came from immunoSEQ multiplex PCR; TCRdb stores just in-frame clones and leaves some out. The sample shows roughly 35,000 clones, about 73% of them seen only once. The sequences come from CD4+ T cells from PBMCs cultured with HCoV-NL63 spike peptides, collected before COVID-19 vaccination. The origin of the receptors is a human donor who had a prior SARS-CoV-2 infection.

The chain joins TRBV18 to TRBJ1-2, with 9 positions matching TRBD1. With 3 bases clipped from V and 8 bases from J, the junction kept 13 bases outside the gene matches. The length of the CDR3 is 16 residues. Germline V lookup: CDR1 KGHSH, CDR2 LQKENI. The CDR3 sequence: CASSPGTGPARGGYTF. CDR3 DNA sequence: TGTGCCAGCTCACCGGGGACAGGGCCCGCTCGTGGCGGCTACACCTTC. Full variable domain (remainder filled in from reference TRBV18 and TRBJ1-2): NAGVMQNPRHLVRRRGQEARLRCSPMKGHSHVYWYRQLPEEGLKFMVYLQKENIIDESGMPKERFSAEFPKEGPSILRIQQVVRGDSAAYFCASSPGTGPARGGYTFGSGTRLTVV.

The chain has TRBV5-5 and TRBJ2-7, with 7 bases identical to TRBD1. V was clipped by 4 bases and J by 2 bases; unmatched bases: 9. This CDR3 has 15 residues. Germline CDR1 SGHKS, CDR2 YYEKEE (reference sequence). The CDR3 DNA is TGTGCCAGCAGCCTAGGGTCGGGACAGACCTACGAGCAGTACTTC. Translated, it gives CASSLGSGQTYEQYF. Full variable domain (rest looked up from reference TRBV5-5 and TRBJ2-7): DAGVTQSPTHLIKTRGQQVTLRCSPISGHKSVSWYQQVLGQGPQFIFQYYEKEERGRGNFPDRFSARQFPNYSSELNVNALLLGDSALYLCASSLGSGQTYEQYFGPGTRLTVT.

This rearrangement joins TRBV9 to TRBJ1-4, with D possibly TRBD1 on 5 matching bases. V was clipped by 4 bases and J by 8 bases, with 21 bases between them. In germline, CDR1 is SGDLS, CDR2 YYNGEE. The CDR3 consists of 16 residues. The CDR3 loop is CASSPQPGRIREKLFF. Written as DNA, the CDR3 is TGTGCCAGCAGCCCTCAACCAGGGAGGATTCGGGAAAAACTGTTTTTT.

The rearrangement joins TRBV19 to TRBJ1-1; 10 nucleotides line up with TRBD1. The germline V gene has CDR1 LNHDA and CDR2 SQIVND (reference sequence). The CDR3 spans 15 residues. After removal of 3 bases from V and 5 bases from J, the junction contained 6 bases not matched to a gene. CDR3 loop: CASSIPRTGGTEAFF. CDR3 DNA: TGTGCCAGTAGTATCCCCCGGACAGGGGGGACTGAAGCTTTCTTT.

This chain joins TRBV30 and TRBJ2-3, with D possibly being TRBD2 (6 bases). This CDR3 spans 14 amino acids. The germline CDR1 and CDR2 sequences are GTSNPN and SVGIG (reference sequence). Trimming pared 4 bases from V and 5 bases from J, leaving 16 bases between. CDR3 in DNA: TGTGCCTGGACCCGGGAGCAGGGTCAAGATACGCAGTATTTT. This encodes CAWTREQGQDTQYF.

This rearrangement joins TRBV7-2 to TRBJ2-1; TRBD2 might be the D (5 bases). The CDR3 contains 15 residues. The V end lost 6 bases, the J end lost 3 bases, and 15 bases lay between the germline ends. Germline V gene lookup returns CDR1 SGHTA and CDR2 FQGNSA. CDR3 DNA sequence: TGTGCCAGCAGTCCTGCCGCGGGCCTCTACAATGAGCAGTTCTTC. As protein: CASSPAAGLYNEQFF. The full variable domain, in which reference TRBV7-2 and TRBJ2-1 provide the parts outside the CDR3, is GAGVSQSPSNKVTEKGKDVELRCDPISGHTALYWYRQSLGQGLEFLIYFQGNSAPDKSGLPSDRFSAERTGGSVSTLTIQRTQQEDSAVYLCASSPAAGLYNEQFFGPGTRLTVL.

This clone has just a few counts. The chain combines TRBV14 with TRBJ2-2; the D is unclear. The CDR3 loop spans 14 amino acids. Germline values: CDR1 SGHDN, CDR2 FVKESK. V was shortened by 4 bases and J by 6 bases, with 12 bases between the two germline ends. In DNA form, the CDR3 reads TGTGCCAGCAGCCGCCCGAGCCGGCCCGGGGAGCTGTTTTTT. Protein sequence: CASSRPSRPGELFF. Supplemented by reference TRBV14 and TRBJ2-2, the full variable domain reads EAGVTQFPSHSVIEKGQTVTLRCDPISGHDNLYWYRRVMGKEIKFLLHFVKESKQDESGMPNNRFLAERTGGTYSTLKVQPAELEDSGVYFCASSRPSRPGELFFGEGSRLTVL.

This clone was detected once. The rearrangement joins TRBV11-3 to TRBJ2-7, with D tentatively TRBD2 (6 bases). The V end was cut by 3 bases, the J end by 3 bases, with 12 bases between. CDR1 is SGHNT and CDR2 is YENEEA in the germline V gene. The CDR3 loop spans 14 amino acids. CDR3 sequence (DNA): TGTGCCAGCAGCTTCGGTAGGGGAGGCTACGAGCAGTACTTC. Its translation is CASSFGRGGYEQYF.

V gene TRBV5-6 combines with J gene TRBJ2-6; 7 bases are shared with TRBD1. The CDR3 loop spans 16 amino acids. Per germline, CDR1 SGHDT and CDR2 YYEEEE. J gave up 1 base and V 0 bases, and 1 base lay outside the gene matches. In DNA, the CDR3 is TGTGCCAGCAGCTTGGAGACAGGGTCTGGGGCCAACGTCCTGACTTTC. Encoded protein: CASSLETGSGANVLTF.

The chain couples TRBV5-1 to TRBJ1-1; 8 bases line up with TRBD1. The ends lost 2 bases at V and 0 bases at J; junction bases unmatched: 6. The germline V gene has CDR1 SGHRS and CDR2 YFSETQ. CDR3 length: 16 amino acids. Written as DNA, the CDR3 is TGCGCCAGCAGCTTACTGCCGGGACAGGTGAACACTGAAGCTTTCTTT. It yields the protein CASSLLPGQVNTEAFF.

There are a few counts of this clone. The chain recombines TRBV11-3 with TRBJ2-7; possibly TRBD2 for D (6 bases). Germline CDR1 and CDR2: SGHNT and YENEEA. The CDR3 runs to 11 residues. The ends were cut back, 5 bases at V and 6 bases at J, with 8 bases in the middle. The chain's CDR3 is CASSAGGEQYF. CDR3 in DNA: TGTGCCAGCAGCGCCGGGGGCGAGCAGTACTTC.

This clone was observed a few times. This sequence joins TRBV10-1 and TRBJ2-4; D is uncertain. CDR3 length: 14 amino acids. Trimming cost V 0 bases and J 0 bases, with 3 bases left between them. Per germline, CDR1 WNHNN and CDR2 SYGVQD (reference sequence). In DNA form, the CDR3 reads TGCGCCAGCAGTGAGTCAGTAGCCAAAAACATTCAGTACTTC. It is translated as CASSESVAKNIQYF.

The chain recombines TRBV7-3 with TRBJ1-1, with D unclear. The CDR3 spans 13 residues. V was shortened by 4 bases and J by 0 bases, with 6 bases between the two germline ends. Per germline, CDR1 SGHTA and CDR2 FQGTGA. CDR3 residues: CASSSYMNTEAFF. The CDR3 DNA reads TGTGCCAGCAGCTCTTATATGAACACTGAAGCTTTCTTT.

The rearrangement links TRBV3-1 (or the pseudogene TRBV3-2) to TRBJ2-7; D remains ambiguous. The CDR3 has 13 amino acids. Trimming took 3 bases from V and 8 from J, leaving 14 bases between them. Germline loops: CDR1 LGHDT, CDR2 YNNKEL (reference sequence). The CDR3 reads CASSHNNYFQQYF. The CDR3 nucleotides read TGTGCCAGCAGCCATAACAACTACTTTCAGCAGTACTTC.

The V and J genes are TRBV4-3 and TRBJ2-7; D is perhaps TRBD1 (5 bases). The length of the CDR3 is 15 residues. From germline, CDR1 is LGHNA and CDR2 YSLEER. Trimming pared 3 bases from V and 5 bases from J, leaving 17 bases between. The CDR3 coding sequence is TGCGCCAGCAGCCAGTGTCGGGTCAGGGTAGACGAGCAGTACTTC. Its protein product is CASSQCRVRVDEQYF.

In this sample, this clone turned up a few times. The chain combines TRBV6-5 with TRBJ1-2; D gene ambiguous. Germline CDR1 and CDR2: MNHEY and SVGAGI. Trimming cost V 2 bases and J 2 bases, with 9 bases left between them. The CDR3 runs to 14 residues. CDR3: CASSYDLKNYGYTF. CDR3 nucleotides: TGTGCCAGCAGTTACGATTTGAAAAACTATGGCTACACCTTC.

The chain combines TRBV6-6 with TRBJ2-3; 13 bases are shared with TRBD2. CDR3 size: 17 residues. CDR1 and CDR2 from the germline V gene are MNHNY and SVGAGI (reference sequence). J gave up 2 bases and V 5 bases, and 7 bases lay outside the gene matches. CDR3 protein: CASSRTGTSGNTDTQYF. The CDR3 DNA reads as TGTGCCAGCAGTCGAACCGGGACTAGCGGGAACACAGATACGCAGTATTTT.

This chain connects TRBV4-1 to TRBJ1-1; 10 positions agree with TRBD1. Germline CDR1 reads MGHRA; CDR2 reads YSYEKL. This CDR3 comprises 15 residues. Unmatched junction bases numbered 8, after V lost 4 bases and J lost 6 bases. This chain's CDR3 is CASSLERDRGAEAFF. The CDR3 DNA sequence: TGCGCCAGCAGCCTCGAAAGGGACAGGGGTGCTGAAGCTTTCTTT.

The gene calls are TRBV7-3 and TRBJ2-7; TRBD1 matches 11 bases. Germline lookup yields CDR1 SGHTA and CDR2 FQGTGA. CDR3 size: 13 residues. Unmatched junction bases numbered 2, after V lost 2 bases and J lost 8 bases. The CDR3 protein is CASSLGQGAKQYF. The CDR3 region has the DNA TGTGCCAGCAGCTTAGGACAGGGGGCCAAGCAGTACTTC.

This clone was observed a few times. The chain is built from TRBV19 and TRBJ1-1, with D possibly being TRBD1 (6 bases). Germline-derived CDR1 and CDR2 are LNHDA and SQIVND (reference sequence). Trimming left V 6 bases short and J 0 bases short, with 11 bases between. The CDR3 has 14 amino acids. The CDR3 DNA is TGTGCCAGTAGCCGGACAGAGCTGAACACTGAAGCTTTCTTT. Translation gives CASSRTELNTEAFF.

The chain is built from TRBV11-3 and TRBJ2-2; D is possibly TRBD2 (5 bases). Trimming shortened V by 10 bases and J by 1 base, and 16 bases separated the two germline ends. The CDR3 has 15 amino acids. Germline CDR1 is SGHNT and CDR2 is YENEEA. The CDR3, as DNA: TGTGCCACCACTAGACCCTACGAGAACACCGGGGAGCTGTTTTTT. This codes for CATTRPYENTGELFF.

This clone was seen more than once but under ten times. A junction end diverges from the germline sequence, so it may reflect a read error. The CDR3 region has the DNA TGTGCTAGCAGCTTACAATTCAGCGAAGAGACCCAGTACTTC. Translation: CASSLQFSEETQYF. The V and J genes are TRBV7-7 and TRBJ2-5; unclear D gene. Germline CDR1 and CDR2: SSHAT and FNYEAQ (reference sequence). CDR3 length: 14 amino acids.

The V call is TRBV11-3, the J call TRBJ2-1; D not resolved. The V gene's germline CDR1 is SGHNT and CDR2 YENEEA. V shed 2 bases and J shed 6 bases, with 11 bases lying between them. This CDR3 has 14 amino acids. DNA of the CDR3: TGTGCCAGCAGCTTAATAGTTGGGTCCAATGAGCAGTTCTTC. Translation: CASSLIVGSNEQFF.

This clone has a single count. CDR3 sequence (DNA): TGTGCCAGCAGCGGACAGGAGCAGTACTTC. It translates to CASSGQEQYF. The chain couples TRBV7-9 to TRBJ2-7, with D perhaps matching TRBD1 (6 bases). Germline values: CDR1 SEHNR, CDR2 FQNEAQ (reference sequence). V lost 5 bases, J lost 7 bases, and 6 bases lay in between. The CDR3 has 10 residues.

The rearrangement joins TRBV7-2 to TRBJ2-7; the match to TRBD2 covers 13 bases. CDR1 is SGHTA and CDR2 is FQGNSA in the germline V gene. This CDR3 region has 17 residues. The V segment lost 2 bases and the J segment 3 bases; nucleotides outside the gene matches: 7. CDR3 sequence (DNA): TGTGCCAGCAGCTTACAAAGGACTAGCGGGGGATTCTACGAGCAGTACTTC. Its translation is CASSLQRTSGGFYEQYF. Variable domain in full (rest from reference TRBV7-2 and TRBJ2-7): GAGVSQSPSNKVTEKGKDVELRCDPISGHTALYWYRQSLGQGLEFLIYFQGNSAPDKSGLPSDRFSAERTGGSVSTLTIQRTQQEDSAVYLCASSLQRTSGGFYEQYFGPGTRLTVT.

The CDR3 DNA reads TGTGCCATCAGTGATGGGCAGCGGGTTGGGATAACCTACGAGCAGTACTTC. Translation: CAISDGQRVGITYEQYF. This chain joins TRBV10-3 and TRBJ2-7, with D possibly being TRBD2 (6 bases). Trimming stripped 3 bases from V and 2 bases from J, with 20 bases between. The CDR3 length is 17 residues. From germline, CDR1 is ENHRY and CDR2 SYGVKD.

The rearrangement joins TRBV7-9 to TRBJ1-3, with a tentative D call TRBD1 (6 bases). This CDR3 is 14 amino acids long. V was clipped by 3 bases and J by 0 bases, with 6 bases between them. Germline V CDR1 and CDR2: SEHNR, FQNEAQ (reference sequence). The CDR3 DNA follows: TGTGCCAGCAGCTTGGACAGCTCTGGAAACACCATATATTTT. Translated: CASSLDSSGNTIYF.

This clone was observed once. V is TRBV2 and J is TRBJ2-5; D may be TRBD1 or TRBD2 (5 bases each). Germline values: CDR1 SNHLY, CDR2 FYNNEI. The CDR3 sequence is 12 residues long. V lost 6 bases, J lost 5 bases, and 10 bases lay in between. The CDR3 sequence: CASRTEGETQYF. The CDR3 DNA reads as TGTGCCAGCAGGACAGAGGGGGAGACCCAGTACTTC.

The CDR3 region is CASSQKTQETQYF. The CDR3 DNA reads as TGTGCCAGCAGCCAGAAGACTCAAGAGACCCAGTACTTC. This sequence joins TRBV5-6 and TRBJ2-5; D is ambiguous. V was shortened by 4 bases and J by 2 bases, with 9 bases between the two germline ends. CDR3 length equals 13 residues. CDR1 SGHDT and CDR2 YYEEEE come from the germline V gene.

The CDR3 bases are TGTGCCAGCAGCTTAAATCCTCCTGCTCGGCAGTACTTC. This encodes CASSLNPPARQYF. The V gene is TRBV7-9, the J gene TRBJ2-7; no clear D gene. The CDR3 sequence is 13 residues long. In germline, CDR1 is SEHNR, CDR2 FQNEAQ (reference sequence). V lost 2 bases and J lost 9, with 14 bases in between.

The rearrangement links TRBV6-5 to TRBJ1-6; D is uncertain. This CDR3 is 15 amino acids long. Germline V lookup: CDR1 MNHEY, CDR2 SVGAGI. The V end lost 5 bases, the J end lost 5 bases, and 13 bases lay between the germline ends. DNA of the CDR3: TGTGCCAGCAGTCTAGTGGGGAGTGATAATTCACCCCTCCACTTT. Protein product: CASSLVGSDNSPLHF.

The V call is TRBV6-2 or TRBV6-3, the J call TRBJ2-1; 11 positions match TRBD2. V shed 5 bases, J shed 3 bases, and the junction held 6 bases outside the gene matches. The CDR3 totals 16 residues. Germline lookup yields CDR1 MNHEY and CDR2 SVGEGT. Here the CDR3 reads CASSNLAGGNYNEQFF. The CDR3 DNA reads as TGTGCCAGCAGTAACCTAGCGGGAGGAAACTACAATGAGCAGTTCTTC.